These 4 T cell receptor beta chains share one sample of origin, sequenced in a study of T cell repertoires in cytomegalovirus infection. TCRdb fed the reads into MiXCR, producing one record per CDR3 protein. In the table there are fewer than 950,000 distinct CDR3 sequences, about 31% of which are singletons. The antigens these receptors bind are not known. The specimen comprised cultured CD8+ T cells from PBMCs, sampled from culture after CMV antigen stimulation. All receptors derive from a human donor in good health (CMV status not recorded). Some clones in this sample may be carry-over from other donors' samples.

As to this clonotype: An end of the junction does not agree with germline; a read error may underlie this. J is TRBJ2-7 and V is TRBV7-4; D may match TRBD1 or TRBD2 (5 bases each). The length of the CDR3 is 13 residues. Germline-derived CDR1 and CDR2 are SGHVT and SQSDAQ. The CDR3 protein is CANSRAQGREQYF. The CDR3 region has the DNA TGTGCCAACAGCCGGGCGCAGGGACGCGAGCAGTACTTC.

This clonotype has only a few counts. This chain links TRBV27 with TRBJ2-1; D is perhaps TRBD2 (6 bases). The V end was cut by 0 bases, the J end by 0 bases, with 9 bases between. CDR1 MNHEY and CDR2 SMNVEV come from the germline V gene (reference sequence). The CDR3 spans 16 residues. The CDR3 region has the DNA TGTGCCAGCAGTTTATCTAGCGGCCACTCCTACAATGAGCAGTTCTTC. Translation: CASSLSSGHSYNEQFF.

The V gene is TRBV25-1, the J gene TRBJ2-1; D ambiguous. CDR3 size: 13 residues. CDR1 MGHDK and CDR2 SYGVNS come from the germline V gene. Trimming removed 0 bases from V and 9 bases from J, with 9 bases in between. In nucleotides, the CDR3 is TGTGCCAGCAGTGAATATGTTTGGGGTGAGCAGTTCTTC. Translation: CASSEYVWGEQFF.

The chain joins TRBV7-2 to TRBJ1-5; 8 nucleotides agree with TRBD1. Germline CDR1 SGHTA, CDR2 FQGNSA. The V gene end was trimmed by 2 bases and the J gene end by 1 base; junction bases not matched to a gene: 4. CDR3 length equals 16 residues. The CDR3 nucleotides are TGTGCCAGCAGCTTAAACAGGGGGGTGAGCAATCAGCCCCAGCATTTT. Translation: CASSLNRGVSNQPQHF.